These 17 T cell receptor beta chains were sequenced from one sample in a study of T cells after yellow fever vaccination. TCRdb itself ran the 5' RACE reads through MiXCR, one entry per CDR3 protein. The data show fewer than 150,000 distinct CDR3 sequences, roughly 8.2% seen once. The input for sequencing was CD4+ T cells sorted from PBMCs, taken 5 days after the yellow fever booster vaccination. These receptors were collected from a man aged 25 to 45 who received the YFV17D yellow fever vaccine.

This clonotype was detected ten times or more. This chain connects TRBV23-1 to TRBJ2-5; D is possibly TRBD1 (5 bases). TRBV23-1 is classed as an ORF, of uncertain function. This CDR3 contains 13 residues. V lost 10 bases to trimming and J lost 1 base, with 13 bases between them. The CDR3 bases are TGCGCCAAGGAGCAGGGTGGCCAAGAGACCCAGTACTTC. Protein: CAKEQGGQETQYF.

This clonotype was counted at least ten times. The V call is TRBV5-1, the J call TRBJ1-1; D ambiguous. V was clipped by 4 bases and J by 1 base, with 11 bases between them. The CDR3 sequence is 14 residues long. Germline assignment: CDR1 SGHRS and CDR2 YFSETQ. The CDR3: CASSIPGGNTEAFF. Here the CDR3 DNA reads TGCGCCAGCAGCATACCTGGCGGGAACACTGAAGCTTTCTTT.

Points on this clonotype: A much more abundant neighbour one base away suggests this may be a read error. V gene TRBV9 combines with J gene TRBJ2-5, with 7 bases lining up with TRBD1. V was pared by 4 bases and J by 4 bases, with 10 bases of the junction left unmatched. The CDR3 length is 15 residues. Germline assignment: CDR1 SGDLS and CDR2 YYNGEE. In nucleotides, the CDR3 is TGTGCCAGCAGCCCTGGTGGGACAGCCCCAGAGACCCAGTACTTC. The encoded protein is CASSPGGTAPETQYF. Drawing the rest from reference TRBV9 and TRBJ2-5, the complete variable domain is DSGVTQTPKHLITATGQRVTLRCSPRSGDLSVYWYQQSLDQGLQFLIQYYNGEERAKGNILERFSAQQFPDLHSELNLSSLELGDSALYFCASSPGGTAPETQYFGPGTRLLVL.

In this sample, this clonotype turned up many times. The chain links TRBV6-1 to TRBJ2-5, with D possibly being TRBD2 (6 bases). Germline CDR1 MNHNS, CDR2 SASEGT. The CDR3 covers 12 residues. Trimming pared 4 bases from V and 4 bases from J, leaving 7 bases between. The CDR3 bases are TGTGCCAGCAGTGCAGCGGGAGAGACCCAGTACTTC. The encoded protein is CASSAAGETQYF.

Ten or more counts support this clonotype. The J gene is TRBJ2-1, the V gene TRBV2, with 8 positions matching TRBD2. Germline values: CDR1 SNHLY, CDR2 FYNNEI. The V segment lost 9 bases and the J segment 6 bases; nucleotides outside the gene matches: 4. The CDR3 length is 12 residues. CDR3 in DNA: TGTGCCAGTTTAGCGGGGACCAATGAGCAGTTCTTC. Its translation is CASLAGTNEQFF.

The chain couples TRBV5-6 to TRBJ2-3, with 9 nucleotides matching TRBD1. CDR3 size: 16 residues. Unmatched junction bases numbered 9, after V lost 4 bases and J lost 3 bases. Germline V gives CDR1 SGHDT, CDR2 YYEEEE. In DNA, the CDR3 is TGTGCCAGCAGCGCAACCGGGACAGGGTGGACAGATACGCAGTATTTT. It specifies CASSATGTGWTDTQYF.

This clonotype was seen a handful of times. The chain uses TRBV9 and TRBJ2-1, with D perhaps TRBD1 (5 bases). Germline V gene data show CDR1 as SGDLS and CDR2 as YYNGEE. Trimming pared 4 bases from V and 6 bases from J, leaving 8 bases between. The CDR3 sequence is 12 residues long. The CDR3 nucleotides read TGTGCCAGCAGCCAACAGGCCAATGAGCAGTTCTTC. Translated: CASSQQANEQFF.

Many counts were recorded for this clonotype. This chain links TRBV18 with TRBJ2-3; D possibly corresponds to TRBD1 (5 bases). Germline V gives CDR1 KGHSH, CDR2 LQKENI. Trimming left V 5 bases short and J 0 bases short, with 9 bases between. The CDR3 has 14 amino acids. CDR3 residues: CASSKDISTDTQYF. In DNA, the CDR3 is TGTGCCAGCTCAAAGGACATAAGCACAGATACGCAGTATTTT.

This clonotype turned up a few times. The genes are TRBV12-3 or TRBV12-4 and TRBJ1-1; a possible D gene is TRBD1 (6 bases). CDR3 size: 15 residues. V was trimmed by 3 bases and J by 5 bases, leaving 16 bases between them. Written as DNA, the CDR3 is TGTGCCAGCAGTTTGGAAACAAGGGGGGGGACTGAAGCTTTCTTT. Protein: CASSLETRGGTEAFF.

This clonotype was counted between two and nine times. The chain links TRBV20-1 to TRBJ1-5; D remains unclear. CDR1 and CDR2 from the germline V gene are DFQATT and SNEGSKA (reference sequence). With 0 bases removed from V and 7 bases from J, the gap between germline ends came to 13 bases. The CDR3 runs 14 residues. The CDR3 region is CSARDRQPGQPQHF. The CDR3 coding sequence is TGCAGTGCTAGAGATCGTCAGCCCGGGCAGCCCCAGCATTTT.

This clonotype was recorded a few times. The J gene is TRBJ2-3, the V gene TRBV6-1, with D perhaps being TRBD1 or TRBD2 (6 bases each). Trimming removed 11 bases at V and 6 bases at J, with 18 bases between. The CDR3 contains 13 residues. Looked up from germline, CDR1 is MNHNS and CDR2 is SASEGT. The CDR3 reads CALGAGGPDTQYF. The DNA for the CDR3 is TGTGCCCTGGGCGCCGGGGGCCCCGATACGCAGTATTTT.

This clonotype was observed at least ten times. V and J are TRBV7-9 and TRBJ2-1; D may be TRBD1 or TRBD2 (5 bases each). Trimming stripped 6 bases from V and 3 bases from J, with 15 bases between. Germline lookup yields CDR1 SEHNR and CDR2 FQNEAQ (reference sequence). This CDR3 is built from 15 residues. The CDR3 spells CASRPRDGFYNEQFF. The CDR3 DNA reads as TGTGCCAGCAGACCCCGGGACGGATTCTACAATGAGCAGTTCTTC. The full variable domain, completed using reference TRBV7-9 and TRBJ2-1, is DTGVSQNPRHKITKRGQNVTFRCDPISEHNRLYWYRQTLGQGPEFLTYFQNEAQLEKSRLLSDRFSAERPKGSFSTLEIQRTEQGDSAMYLCASRPRDGFYNEQFFGPGTRLTVL.

This clonotype was found many times. The chain is built from TRBV7-3 and TRBJ2-3; 7 bases line up with TRBD2. The CDR3 covers 15 residues. CDR1 is SGHTA, CDR2 FQGTGA, per germline. J lost 1 base, V lost 4 bases, and 5 bases had no gene match. The CDR3 sequence: CASSWRLAGTDTQYF. CDR3 sequence (DNA): TGTGCCAGCAGCTGGCGGCTAGCGGGCACAGATACGCAGTATTTT.

This clonotype was picked up many times. The chain has TRBV6-1 and TRBJ2-1; D perhaps matches TRBD2 (6 bases). The CDR3 has 16 residues. CDR1 is MNHNS and CDR2 is SASEGT in the germline V gene. V was shortened by 2 bases and J by 0 bases, with 11 bases between the two germline ends. The CDR3 is CASSEMAGNSYNEQFF. CDR3 nucleotides: TGTGCCAGCAGTGAAATGGCGGGAAACTCCTACAATGAGCAGTTCTTC.

In this sample, this clonotype turned up many times. The junction does not match germline at one end; this may be a read error. The J gene is TRBJ2-3, the V gene TRBV24-1; TRBD2 might be the D (5 bases). The V gene's germline CDR1 is KGHDR and CDR2 SFDVKD. This CDR3 contains 15 residues. In DNA form, the CDR3 reads TGTGCCACCAGTGATATCCGAGGGAGCATAGATACGCAGTATTTT. It yields the protein CATSDIRGSIDTQYF.

This clonotype occurred many times. Here the CDR3 reads CASVLAGNTDTQYF. The CDR3 nucleotides are TGTGCCAGCGTCTTGGCGGGGAACACAGATACGCAGTATTTT. The V call is TRBV7-2, the J call TRBJ2-3, with a weak D call TRBD2 (6 bases). There are 14 residues in the CDR3. V lost 8 bases and J lost 2, with 14 bases in between. Germline loops: CDR1 SGHTA, CDR2 FQGNSA.

This clonotype showed up many times. The rearrangement joins TRBV2 to TRBJ2-3, with D unresolved. The V gene's germline CDR1 is SNHLY and CDR2 FYNNEI. V lost 4 bases and J 4 bases, leaving 12 bases between the germline ends. The CDR3 length is 14 residues. DNA of the CDR3: TGTGCCAGCAGTGGTTCGAGCAGATCAGATACGCAGTATTTT. Translation gives CASSGSSRSDTQYF.